The 21 T cell receptor beta chains listed next were all sequenced from one sample in a study of blood T cell repertoires in COVID-19. Profiled with immunoSEQ multiplex PCR; TCRdb holds only in-frame clones, not every one. This sample has about 220,000 clones, with around four fifths found just once. The sequencing input was PBMCs or T cells enriched from blood (not recorded which). These receptors originate from a man in his forties who had recovered from COVID-19.

This sequence joins TRBV10-3 and TRBJ1-6; D is unresolved. Trimming took 4 bases from V and 4 from J, leaving 11 bases between them. This CDR3 has 15 amino acids. Germline assignment: CDR1 ENHRY and CDR2 SYGVKD. The CDR3 DNA is TGTGCCATCAGTGCGACGGGATCTTATAATTCACCCCTCCACTTT. Amino acid sequence: CAISATGSYNSPLHF.

V gene TRBV14 combines with J gene TRBJ1-4, with 11 bases matching TRBD1. V was clipped by 2 bases and J by 7 bases; unmatched bases: 3. The CDR3 runs 15 residues. Germline assignment: CDR1 SGHDN and CDR2 FVKESK. CDR3 loop: CASSQYGTGGEKLFF. CDR3 sequence (DNA): TGTGCCAGCAGCCAATACGGGACAGGGGGTGAAAAACTGTTTTTT.

The count of this clone is one. The rearrangement joins TRBV28 to TRBJ1-5, with 7 positions matching TRBD1. V lost 6 bases to trimming and J lost 5 bases; unmatched junction nucleotides: 10. This CDR3 has 15 residues. CDR1 is MDHEN and CDR2 is SYDVKM in the germline V gene. DNA for the CDR3: TGTGCCAGCAGGCCCGACAGGGATGCCGATCAGCCCCAGCATTTT. Its translation is CASRPDRDADQPQHF.

This chain uses TRBV5-4 with TRBJ1-1, with D perhaps matching TRBD1 (5 bases). The germline gives CDR1 SGHNT, CDR2 YYREEE (reference sequence). CDR3 length: 16 amino acids. V lost 0 bases and J lost 0, with 12 bases in between. CDR3 nucleotide sequence: TGTGCCAGCAGCTTGGATTCGGCAGGGATGAACACTGAAGCTTTCTTT. Its protein product is CASSLDSAGMNTEAFF.

This sequence joins TRBV13 and TRBJ2-6; D remains unclear. Trimming removed 1 base from V and 2 bases from J, with 6 bases in between. Germline loops: CDR1 PRHDT, CDR2 FYEKMQ (reference sequence). The CDR3 has 15 amino acids. The CDR3 loop is CASSLVSPGANVLTF. The CDR3 nucleotides read TGTGCCAGCAGCTTAGTAAGCCCTGGGGCCAACGTCCTGACTTTC. The full variable domain, with the rest looked up from reference TRBV13 and TRBJ2-6, is AAGVIQSPRHLIKEKRETATLKCYPIPRHDTVYWYQQGPGQDPQFLISFYEKMQSDKGSIPDRFSAQQFSDYHSELNMSSLELGDSALYFCASSLVSPGANVLTFGAGSRLTVL.

This clone was picked up one time. The same CDR3 arises from other DNA sequences in this sample as well. The chain carries TRBV4-1 and TRBJ1-4; D is undetermined. The CDR3 runs to 16 residues. Germline CDR1 and CDR2: MGHRA and YSYEKL. V shed 4 bases and J shed 0 bases, with 12 bases lying between them. CDR3 coding DNA: TGCGCCAGCAGCCCTACCGGGAGGGCAACTAATGAAAAACTGTTTTTT. Encoded protein: CASSPTGRATNEKLFF.

The chain uses TRBV6-1 and TRBJ1-5, with 11 bases identical to TRBD1. Germline V gene data show CDR1 as MNHNS and CDR2 as SASEGT. J gave up 4 bases and V 3 bases, and 5 bases lay outside the gene matches. This CDR3 spans 16 amino acids. The CDR3 loop is CASSDRGQGVNQPQHF. CDR3 coding DNA: TGTGCCAGCAGTGACCGGGGACAGGGGGTGAATCAGCCCCAGCATTTT.

The chain is built from TRBV16 and TRBJ1-1, with 9 bases identical to TRBD1. Germline CDR1 is KGHSY and CDR2 is FQNENV. V lost 4 bases and J lost 12; bases outside the gene matches: 6. The CDR3 has 12 amino acids. Here the CDR3 DNA reads TGTGCCAGCAGCCCCGGGACAGGGAGTTCTTTCTTT. Its protein product is CASSPGTGSSFF.

This clone was observed a few times. The chain has TRBV4-2 and TRBJ2-7; D may be TRBD1 (6 bases). The CDR3 is made up of 17 amino acids. Trimming cost V 3 bases and J 0 bases, with 18 bases left between them. The germline gives CDR1 LGHNA, CDR2 YNFKEQ. The CDR3 sequence is CASSHPRGQTRSYEQYF. As DNA, the CDR3 is TGTGCCAGCAGCCACCCCCGAGGACAGACGCGCTCCTACGAGCAGTACTTC.

This sequence joins TRBV30 and TRBJ1-2; D may be TRBD1 (6 bases). V was clipped by 4 bases and J by 1 base, with 10 bases between them. Germline V gene lookup returns CDR1 GTSNPN and CDR2 SVGIG (reference sequence). CDR3 length: 13 residues. In DNA form, the CDR3 reads TGTGCCTGGACTCAGGGGTTTAACTATGGCTACACCTTC. Its protein is CAWTQGFNYGYTF.

The chain uses TRBV3-1 (or the pseudogene TRBV3-2) and TRBJ1-3; tentative D call: TRBD1 (6 bases). V was shortened by 4 bases and J by 8 bases, with 9 bases between the two germline ends. CDR3 length: 12 amino acids. Germline V gene sequence: CDR1 LGHDT, CDR2 YNNKEL (reference sequence). The CDR3 reads CASSPRGHTIYF. The CDR3 DNA sequence: TGTGCCAGCAGCCCCAGGGGCCACACCATATATTTT.

The chain links TRBV2 to TRBJ2-1, with a tentative D call TRBD2 (6 bases). V was trimmed by 3 bases and J by 5 bases, leaving 29 bases between them. The CDR3 loop spans 20 amino acids. Germline V CDR1 and CDR2: SNHLY, FYNNEI. The CDR3 protein is CASSDTAAGSSRGRNNEQFF. Here the CDR3 DNA reads TGTGCCAGCAGTGACACGGCAGCAGGGTCGTCTAGAGGGAGGAACAATGAGCAGTTCTTC.

The chain is built from TRBV3-1 (or the pseudogene TRBV3-2) and TRBJ2-7, with 10 bases aligning to TRBD2. The CDR3 runs 15 residues. The V and J ends lost 0 bases and 3 bases, in that order; junction bases with no gene match: 2. Germline V gene lookup returns CDR1 LGHDT and CDR2 YNNKEL (reference sequence). CDR3 sequence (DNA): TGTGCCAGCAGCCAAGAGCAGCGGGGGGGCTACGAGCAGTACTTC. It encodes CASSQEQRGGYEQYF.

V gene TRBV28 combines with J gene TRBJ1-5; TRBD1 agrees at 8 bases. Germline V CDR1 and CDR2: MDHEN, SYDVKM. V lost 3 bases to trimming and J lost 13 bases; unmatched junction nucleotides: 5. The CDR3 loop spans 12 amino acids. The CDR3 DNA follows: TGTGCCAGCAGTTTCCGGGACAGGCCACAGCATTTT. It codes for CASSFRDRPQHF.

The V call is TRBV28, the J call TRBJ1-4; no clear D. The V gene's germline CDR1 is MDHEN and CDR2 SYDVKM. This CDR3 contains 12 residues. Trimming removed 4 bases from V and 7 bases from J, with 7 bases in between. The CDR3 sequence: CASSSSGEKLFF. CDR3 DNA sequence: TGTGCCAGCAGTTCCTCCGGTGAAAAACTGTTTTTT. The complete variable domain, with remaining parts taken from reference TRBV28 and TRBJ1-4, reads DVKVTQSSRYLVKRTGEKVFLECVQDMDHENMFWYRQDPGLGLRLIYFSYDVKMKEKGDIPEGYSVSREKKERFSLILESASTNQTSMYLCASSSSGEKLFFGSGTQLSVL.

The chain joins TRBV10-1 to TRBJ2-7; weak D call: TRBD2 (5 bases). The CDR3 is 11 residues long. The ends were cut back, 4 bases at V and 4 bases at J, with 5 bases in the middle. The germline gives CDR1 WNHNN, CDR2 SYGVQD (reference sequence). The CDR3 region is CASSAGYEQYF. The CDR3 nucleotides are TGCGCCAGCAGTGCGGGATACGAGCAGTACTTC.

The gene calls are TRBV6-5 and TRBJ1-2; D is possibly TRBD1 (5 bases). The germline CDR1 and CDR2 sequences are MNHEY and SVGAGI. CDR3 length: 12 residues. V gave up 2 bases and J gave up 8 bases, with 9 bases separating them. The chain's CDR3 is CASSYAGLGYTF. The CDR3 DNA reads as TGTGCCAGCAGTTACGCAGGGCTCGGCTACACCTTC.

V gene TRBV28 combines with J gene TRBJ2-1; TRBD1 matches at 7 bases. V lost 3 bases, J lost 7 bases, and 6 bases stayed unmatched. This CDR3 region has 14 residues. The V gene's germline CDR1 is MDHEN and CDR2 SYDVKM. The CDR3 region is CASSFGQAPNEQFF. CDR3 in DNA: TGTGCCAGCAGTTTCGGACAGGCCCCTAATGAGCAGTTCTTC. Drawing the rest from reference TRBV28 and TRBJ2-1, the complete variable domain is DVKVTQSSRYLVKRTGEKVFLECVQDMDHENMFWYRQDPGLGLRLIYFSYDVKMKEKGDIPEGYSVSREKKERFSLILESASTNQTSMYLCASSFGQAPNEQFFGPGTRLTVL.

This clone was counted once. In the same sample, other DNA sequences code for this CDR3. The chain carries TRBV20-1 and TRBJ1-5; no firm D call. CDR1 and CDR2 from the germline V gene are DFQATT and SNEGSKA (reference sequence). Trimming removed 3 bases at V and 4 bases at J, with 10 bases between. CDR3 length equals 13 residues. CDR3 DNA sequence: TGCAGTGCTAGTCTTGGGCAGAATCAGCCCCAGCATTTT. It specifies CSASLGQNQPQHF.

The CDR3 region is CASRERADRIQYF. Here the CDR3 DNA reads TGTGCCAGTAGGGAGCGGGCGGATCGCATTCAGTACTTC. The rearrangement uses TRBV19 and TRBJ2-4; tentatively, D is TRBD2 (6 bases). The germline V gene encodes CDR1 LNHDA and CDR2 SQIVND (reference sequence). This CDR3 contains 13 residues. The ends were cut back, 6 bases at V and 9 bases at J, with 15 bases in the middle. The complete variable domain, with remaining parts taken from reference TRBV19 and TRBJ2-4, reads DGGITQSPKYLFRKEGQNVTLSCEQNLNHDAMYWYRQDPGQGLRLIYYSQIVNDFQKGDIAEGYSVSREKKESFPLTVTSAQKNPTAFYLCASRERADRIQYFGAGTRLSVL.

V gene TRBV7-6 combines with J gene TRBJ1-2, with 7 bases that match TRBD1. This CDR3 contains 16 residues. From germline, CDR1 is SGHVS and CDR2 FNYEAQ. V lost 4 bases to trimming and J lost 8 bases; unmatched junction nucleotides: 16. The CDR3 DNA follows: TGTGCCAGCAGCTCATTAGGGGACAGTGCTATTAACGGCTACACCTTC. Amino acid sequence: CASSSLGDSAINGYTF.